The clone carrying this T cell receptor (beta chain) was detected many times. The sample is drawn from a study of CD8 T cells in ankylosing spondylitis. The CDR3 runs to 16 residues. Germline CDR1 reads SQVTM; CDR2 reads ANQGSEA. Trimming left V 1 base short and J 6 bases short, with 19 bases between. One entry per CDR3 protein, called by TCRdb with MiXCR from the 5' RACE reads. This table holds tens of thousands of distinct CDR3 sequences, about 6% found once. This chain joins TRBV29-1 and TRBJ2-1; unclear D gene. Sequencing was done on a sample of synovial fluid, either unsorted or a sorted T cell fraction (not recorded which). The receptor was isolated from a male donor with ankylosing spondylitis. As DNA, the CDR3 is TGCAGCGTTGAAGTTTTCGGCGGCGCCCCCTCCAATGAGCAGTTCTTC. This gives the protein CSVEVFGGAPSNEQFF.